This passage covers 21 T cell receptor beta chains from one sample sequenced in a study of blood T cell repertoires in COVID-19. Data came from immunoSEQ multiplex PCR; TCRdb stores just in-frame clones and leaves some out. Among over 200,000 clones listed, over 75% were seen once. The source material was PBMCs or T cells enriched from blood (not recorded which). All receptors derive from a man between 18 and 35 years old who had recovered from COVID-19.

The J gene is TRBJ1-4, the V gene TRBV10-3; D not certain. The CDR3 extends over 14 amino acids. Germline values: CDR1 ENHRY, CDR2 SYGVKD. V was pared by 11 bases and J by 3 bases, with 16 bases between. CDR3 sequence reads: CAVRSGSPNEKLFF. DNA for the CDR3: TGTGCCGTAAGATCGGGGTCGCCTAATGAAAAACTGTTTTTT.

This sequence joins TRBV19 and TRBJ2-7, with 7 bases aligning to TRBD1. Germline V gene sequence: CDR1 LNHDA, CDR2 SQIVND (reference sequence). With 4 bases clipped from V and 4 bases from J, the junction kept 10 bases outside the gene matches. The CDR3 is 15 residues long. CDR3 nucleotides: TGTGCCAGTAGTACCGGGACAGCCGCCGGGTACGAGCAGTACTTC. Translated: CASSTGTAAGYEQYF.

The chain has TRBV10-3 and TRBJ1-2, with TRBD1 identical over 10 bases. Germline V CDR1 and CDR2: ENHRY, SYGVKD. V was pared by 9 bases and J by 6 bases, with 7 bases of the junction left unmatched. The CDR3 has 13 amino acids. The CDR3 spells CAMRQGAANGYTF. The CDR3 bases are TGTGCCATGAGACAGGGGGCGGCTAATGGCTACACCTTC.

This chain connects TRBV2 to TRBJ2-3; D perhaps matches TRBD2 (5 bases). V was clipped by 6 bases and J by 3 bases, with 13 bases between them. There are 14 residues in the CDR3. Germline CDR1 and CDR2: SNHLY and FYNNEI. The CDR3 sequence: CASSPEATTDTQYF. CDR3 bases: TGTGCCAGCAGCCCGGAGGCGACGACAGATACGCAGTATTTT.

This clone turned up a few times. This sequence joins TRBV2 and TRBJ2-5, with TRBD1 identical over 11 bases. The trim removed 1 base at V and 7 bases at J, leaving 5 bases unmatched. The germline V gene encodes CDR1 SNHLY and CDR2 FYNNEI. This CDR3 has 15 amino acids. CDR3 bases: TGTGCCAGCAGTGAAGTGGAGGGACAGGGGGGGACCCAGTACTTC. This sequence encodes CASSEVEGQGGTQYF.

This clone was found once. This chain uses TRBV19 with TRBJ2-2; weak D call: TRBD2 (5 bases). The V end lost 6 bases, the J end lost 4 bases, and 15 bases lay between the germline ends. Germline V gene data show CDR1 as LNHDA and CDR2 as SQIVND (reference sequence). This CDR3 is built from 15 residues. The CDR3 is CASSRHIGSTGELFF. CDR3 DNA sequence: TGTGCCAGTAGCCGCCATATTGGGAGCACCGGGGAGCTGTTTTTT.

This chain joins TRBV7-9 and TRBJ1-2, with D hard to call. The CDR3 extends over 13 amino acids. Germline V lookup: CDR1 SEHNR, CDR2 FQNEAQ (reference sequence). Trimming took 0 bases from V and 9 from J, leaving 11 bases between them. In DNA form, the CDR3 reads TGTGCCAGCAGCTTAGCGGAGGGAGCAAGCTACACCTTC. This codes for CASSLAEGASYTF.

The CDR3, as DNA: TGTGCCAGCAGCTTAGGTCAGGCAAGCCAAGAGACCCAGTACTTC. Its translation is CASSLGQASQETQYF. J is TRBJ2-5 and V is TRBV11-2; no definite D call. The CDR3 length is 15 residues. Germline V gene sequence: CDR1 SGHAT, CDR2 FQNNGV. V lost 1 base and J 1 base, leaving 10 bases between the germline ends.

The chain carries TRBV24-1 and TRBJ2-5, with TRBD1 matching over 8 bases. The V gene end was trimmed by 4 bases and the J gene end by 2 bases; junction bases not matched to a gene: 11. This CDR3 comprises 17 residues. Looked up from germline, CDR1 is KGHDR and CDR2 is SFDVKD. CDR3 sequence (DNA): TGTGCCACCAGTGAACCCGGGCGACAGGGGATGCAAGAGACCCAGTACTTC. This translates into CATSEPGRQGMQETQYF.

The chain has TRBV5-5 and TRBJ2-7; 7 bases align to TRBD1. There are 13 residues in the CDR3. The trim removed 1 base at V and 3 bases at J, leaving 1 base unmatched. CDR1 SGHKS and CDR2 YYEKEE come from the germline V gene (reference sequence). CDR3: CASSLRDSYEQYF. The CDR3 DNA reads as TGTGCCAGCAGCTTGAGGGACAGCTACGAGCAGTACTTC.

CDR3 sequence (DNA): TGTGCCAGCAGCTCAGGGGCTGAAGCTTTCTTT. It specifies CASSSGAEAFF. This chain connects TRBV5-6 to TRBJ1-1; possible D gene TRBD1, 6 bases. This CDR3 region has 11 residues. Germline assignment: CDR1 SGHDT and CDR2 YYEEEE. Between the trimmed V and J ends, which lost 3 bases and 6 bases, there was a span of 6 bases.

The CDR3 here is CASSYSAGGIHGYTF. Here the CDR3 DNA reads TGTGCCAGCAGTTACTCGGCAGGGGGTATACATGGCTACACCTTC. The chain links TRBV6-5 to TRBJ1-2; 7 positions match TRBD1. The CDR3 spans 15 residues. The V and J ends lost 0 bases and 6 bases, in that order; junction bases with no gene match: 7. CDR1 is MNHEY, CDR2 SVGAGI, per germline.

This sequence joins TRBV6-1 and TRBJ2-7; D is undetermined. The length of the CDR3 is 15 residues. In germline, CDR1 is MNHNS, CDR2 SASEGT. The V end was cut by 2 bases, the J end by 6 bases, with 17 bases between. The CDR3 region has the DNA TGTGCCAGCAGTGAATATTGGGTCGACACAATCGAGCAGTACTTC. This gives the protein CASSEYWVDTIEQYF.

The chain recombines TRBV18 with TRBJ2-1; 10 bases are a match to TRBD2. This CDR3 has 15 amino acids. Germline assignment: CDR1 KGHSH and CDR2 LQKENI. The junction had 6 bases not matched to a gene; V was cut back by 3 bases and J by 7 bases. CDR3 residues: CASSPVLAGANEQFF. The CDR3 coding sequence is TGTGCCAGCTCACCGGTCCTAGCGGGAGCGAATGAGCAGTTCTTC.

This chain links TRBV30 with TRBJ2-5, with a tentative D call TRBD2 (6 bases). V was shortened by 0 bases and J by 9 bases, with 20 bases between the two germline ends. Germline assignment: CDR1 GTSNPN and CDR2 SVGIG (reference sequence). The length of the CDR3 is 15 residues. In DNA, the CDR3 is TGTGCCTGGAGTGTAAAAGGGACCAGCGGGCGGGCCCAGTACTTC. Its protein is CAWSVKGTSGRAQYF.

The genes are TRBV5-5 and TRBJ2-3, with 9 bases matching TRBD2. The CDR3 contains 16 residues. V trimming: 4 bases; J trimming: 1 base; junction bases outside the gene matches: 7. CDR1 is SGHKS and CDR2 is YYEKEE in the germline V gene (reference sequence). In DNA form, the CDR3 reads TGTGCCAGCAGCCCCGGATGGACTAGCGGCACAGATACGCAGTATTTT. Translating gives CASSPGWTSGTDTQYF.

The rearrangement uses TRBV12-3 or TRBV12-4 and TRBJ2-7, with 7 bases aligning to TRBD2. The trim removed 3 bases at V and 6 bases at J, leaving 2 bases unmatched. CDR3 length: 12 amino acids. As DNA, the CDR3 is TGTGCCAGCAGTTTGTCGGGGGGCGAGCAGTACTTC. Residues: CASSLSGGEQYF.

The chain uses TRBV11-2 and TRBJ1-2; weak D call: TRBD1 (6 bases). CDR3 length: 16 residues. Trimming stripped 1 base from V and 6 bases from J, with 18 bases between. Germline values: CDR1 SGHAT, CDR2 FQNNGV. CDR3 loop: CASSLGPGHTSDGYTF. The CDR3 DNA follows: TGTGCCAGCAGCTTAGGCCCGGGACACACCTCTGATGGCTACACCTTC.

The rearrangement joins TRBV27 to TRBJ2-1, with 9 bases fitting TRBD1. J was trimmed by 4 bases and V by 2 bases; bases with no gene match: 6. This CDR3 spans 16 amino acids. The germline CDR1 and CDR2 sequences are MNHEY and SMNVEV (reference sequence). CDR3 protein: CASSLEGTGTYNEQFF. The CDR3 DNA is TGTGCCAGCAGTTTAGAGGGGACAGGGACTTACAATGAGCAGTTCTTC.

This chain uses TRBV27 with TRBJ2-7; the D gene is possibly TRBD1 (6 bases). The CDR3 runs 13 residues. Germline CDR1 is MNHEY and CDR2 is SMNVEV (reference sequence). Trimming cost V 6 bases and J 4 bases, with 13 bases left between them. The CDR3 DNA is TGTGCCAGCAGGCTGTGGACAGTTTACGAGCAGTACTTC. Amino acid sequence: CASRLWTVYEQYF.

The chain joins TRBV30 to TRBJ1-2; D possibly corresponds to TRBD1 (5 bases). CDR1 and CDR2 from the germline V gene are GTSNPN and SVGIG (reference sequence). This CDR3 spans 19 amino acids. V was shortened by 5 bases and J by 0 bases, with 28 bases between the two germline ends. CDR3 nucleotides: TGTGCCTGGGCTCCCCGGGCGGGGGACTGGTGGGGGACTAACTATGGCTACACCTTC. This sequence encodes CAWAPRAGDWWGTNYGYTF.